What follows are 16 T cell receptor beta chains derived from one specimen sequenced in a study of T cell responses to AZD1222 COVID-19 vaccine. Produced via immunoSEQ multiplex PCR; TCRdb's table is partial and in-frame only. Among about 93,000 clones listed, 80% to 90% were seen once. This specimen consisted of peripheral blood, obtained 28 days after the second AZD1222 dose. These receptors originate from an adult who received the AZD1222 COVID-19 vaccine.

The chain couples TRBV4-1 to TRBJ2-5, with no clear D. CDR1 MGHRA and CDR2 YSYEKL come from the germline V gene. CDR3 length: 14 residues. V dropped 0 bases and J dropped 2 bases, with 7 bases sitting between them. The CDR3 loop is CASSQDRAQETQYF. For the CDR3, the DNA is TGCGCCAGCAGCCAAGATCGGGCGCAAGAGACCCAGTACTTC.

V usage is TRBV23-1 and J usage is TRBJ1-1, with a possible D match to TRBD1 (6 bases). TRBV23-1 is noted as an ORF with a role that remains uncertain. V lost 8 bases to trimming and J lost 4 bases, with 20 bases between them. The CDR3 has 15 residues. The CDR3 protein is CASGPQPGQTTEAFF. Here the CDR3 DNA reads TGCGCCAGCGGGCCTCAACCGGGACAAACCACTGAAGCTTTCTTT.

The rearrangement uses TRBV25-1 and TRBJ1-3; D is unclear. Trimming took off 7 bases at V and 0 bases at J, with 7 bases between the two ends. Germline lookup yields CDR1 MGHDK and CDR2 SYGVNS. CDR3 length equals 13 residues. Here the CDR3 DNA reads TGTGCCAGCACGATCACCTCTGGAAACACCATATATTTT. Residues: CASTITSGNTIYF.

The rearrangement uses TRBV7-8 and TRBJ1-2, with D possibly being TRBD1 (5 bases). V lost 7 bases and J lost 8, with 14 bases in between. Germline V gene lookup returns CDR1 SGHVS and CDR2 FQNEAQ. The CDR3 is made up of 12 amino acids. DNA of the CDR3: TGTGCCAGCACCTCAGAACGGGGGGGCTACACCTTC. It specifies CASTSERGGYTF.

V and J are TRBV29-1 and TRBJ2-5, with no clear D. CDR1 is SQVTM, CDR2 ANQGSEA, per germline. Trimming pared 0 bases from V and 2 bases from J, leaving 10 bases between. The CDR3 has 14 residues. CDR3 sequence reads: CSVEEARLQETQYF. The CDR3 bases are TGCAGCGTTGAAGAAGCTCGTCTGCAAGAGACCCAGTACTTC.

The CDR3 sequence is CASTQGLGDGTQYF. The CDR3 DNA reads as TGCGCCAGCACCCAAGGATTGGGAGACGGGACCCAGTACTTC. V is TRBV10-1 and J is TRBJ2-5; TRBD2 might be the D (5 bases). The CDR3 extends over 14 amino acids. CDR1 and CDR2 from the germline V gene are WNHNN and SYGVQD (reference sequence). The V and J ends lost 7 bases and 7 bases respectively, with 19 bases between them.

The chain couples TRBV5-6 to TRBJ2-7; 11 bases match TRBD1. Per germline, CDR1 SGHDT and CDR2 YYEEEE. The CDR3 has 14 residues. Trimming took 4 bases from V and 2 from J; bases not matched to a gene: 2. CDR3 in DNA: TGTGCCAGCAGCCGGGGACAGGGGGCCTACGAGCAGTACTTC. Translation: CASSRGQGAYEQYF.

The genes are TRBV9 and TRBJ2-2; no clear D gene. This CDR3 spans 13 amino acids. V gave up 4 bases and J gave up 5 bases, with 9 bases separating them. Germline CDR1 reads SGDLS; CDR2 reads YYNGEE. CDR3: CASSPSGTGELFF. DNA for the CDR3: TGTGCCAGCAGCCCCAGTGGGACCGGGGAGCTGTTTTTT.

The chain is built from TRBV6-2 or TRBV6-3 and TRBJ2-5; 10 bases match TRBD2. V dropped 5 bases and J dropped 4; count of bases not matched to a gene: 7. Germline V gene sequence: CDR1 MNHEY, CDR2 SVGEGT. This CDR3 is 15 amino acids long. CDR3 coding DNA: TGTGCCAGCAGTAACGGGCTAGCGGGGGTAGAGACCCAGTACTTC. Translation: CASSNGLAGVETQYF.

The chain uses TRBV2 and TRBJ1-3; D is undetermined. V was trimmed by 0 bases and J by 4 bases, leaving 16 bases between them. This CDR3 region has 17 residues. Germline lookup yields CDR1 SNHLY and CDR2 FYNNEI. CDR3: CASSEAVIKPWGNTIYF. The CDR3 region has the DNA TGTGCCAGCAGTGAAGCGGTGATCAAACCCTGGGGAAACACCATATATTTT.

The sample holds one count of this clone. V gene TRBV7-6 combines with J gene TRBJ2-3; TRBD2 aligns across 8 bases. The CDR3 sequence is 16 residues long. Germline V CDR1 and CDR2: SGHVS, FNYEAQ. V trimming: 4 bases; J trimming: 3 bases; junction bases outside the gene matches: 9. The CDR3 bases are TGTGCCAGCAGCTCTCCGGGACTAGTTGGGACAGATACGCAGTATTTT. This gives the protein CASSSPGLVGTDTQYF.

The sample holds a few counts of this clone. The chain employs TRBV11-3 and TRBJ2-3; 10 nucleotides match TRBD1. CDR1 and CDR2 (germline): SGHNT, YENEEA. The CDR3 has 17 amino acids. The V gene end was trimmed by 4 bases and the J gene end by 0 bases; junction bases not matched to a gene: 7. The CDR3 DNA follows: TGTGCCAGCAGCTCGGGCGGGACAGGGGATAGCACAGATACGCAGTATTTT. Translation gives CASSSGGTGDSTDTQYF.

The rearrangement links TRBV5-1 to TRBJ2-2; D not resolved. In germline, CDR1 is SGHRS, CDR2 YFSETQ. Trimming removed 2 bases at V and 7 bases at J, with 15 bases between. The CDR3 length is 15 residues. CDR3 sequence reads: CASSFVKELDGELFF. The DNA for the CDR3 is TGCGCCAGCAGCTTCGTAAAGGAATTGGACGGGGAGCTGTTTTTT.

This clone was seen just once. The chain combines TRBV5-1 with TRBJ2-1, with 8 bases fitting TRBD2. Per the germline V gene, CDR1 is SGHRS and CDR2 is YFSETQ. The CDR3 loop spans 17 amino acids. J was trimmed by 0 bases and V by 4 bases; bases with no gene match: 9. CDR3 region: CASSVSGSVSSYNEQFF. The CDR3 nucleotides are TGCGCCAGCAGCGTCAGCGGGAGTGTTAGCTCCTACAATGAGCAGTTCTTC.

V usage is TRBV27 and J usage is TRBJ2-7; D is perhaps TRBD1 or TRBD2 (5 bases each). The V end was cut by 3 bases, the J end by 4 bases, with 13 bases between. CDR1 is MNHEY and CDR2 is SMNVEV in the germline V gene (reference sequence). The CDR3 covers 14 residues. CDR3 coding DNA: TGTGCCAGCAGTTTGACAGTTTCGGGGTACGAGCAGTACTTC. This gives the protein CASSLTVSGYEQYF.

The chain uses TRBV3-1 (or the pseudogene TRBV3-2) and TRBJ1-6; D possibly corresponds to TRBD1 (6 bases). The CDR3 extends over 15 amino acids. V was shortened by 2 bases and J by 8 bases, with 13 bases between the two germline ends. Germline CDR1 is LGHDT and CDR2 is YNNKEL (reference sequence). As DNA, the CDR3 is TGTGCCAGCAGCCAACACGCCAGGGGTGATTCACCCCTCCACTTT. Its translation: CASSQHARGDSPLHF.